The text below deals with one T cell receptor beta chain. No antigen is known for it. No base quality values were provided; no much bigger clone lies one nucleotide off. Genomic DNA served as template for TCR beta VDJ combination and CDR3 sequence profiling. TCR repertoire sequencing was run on an Illumina HiSeq 2000. The published analysis was carried out like this. TRBV/TRBJ rearrangement plots, CDR3 size and DJ length profiles, and Simpson's diversity index were used to assess repertoires. The most abundant DNA sequence in the deep sequencing data was taken as the immunodominant clone. CDR3 amino acid sequences were checked for sharing between subjects and were compared against published repertoires and the VDJdb database. TCRdb's own reprocessing of the public reads used fastp at Q25 and MiXCR and kept productive beta chains. For every CDR3 protein sequence, its rows merge into one entry that carries the most common genes and DNA. TCRdb, not the authors, supplied the V and J calls. This sample gives 100,000 to 150,000 distinct CDR3 sequences in total; less than 50% of them show up just once. The ten largest clonotypes hold about 2.7% of the sample.

This sample was included in a study of CD8+CD57+ T cells in acquired aplastic anemia (dated by TCRdb to 2016 to 2019). Background on the whole study: On average, sorted CD4+ and CD8+ cells yielded about 3 ug of extracted DNA, with a range of about 0.18 to 30 ug. CD8+CD57+ expansion was defined as frequency above the mean frequency observed in healthy subjects.

Expansion of CD8+CD57+ cells had been shown by flow cytometry in the patients chosen for sequencing. Every patient had a diagnosis of severe acquired aplastic anemia based on International Study of Aplastic Anemia and Agranulocytosis and Camitta criteria. At the time blood was sampled, none of the patients had received any therapy. The study deep-sequenced TCR repertoires of sorted CD4+ and CD8+ blood T cells from severe aplastic anemia patients and healthy subjects. In the USA, patient enrollment took place under clinicaltrials.gov protocols 00001620, 01623167, 00001397, 00071045, 00081523 and 00961064. Ficoll-Paque density gradient centrifugation was used to isolate peripheral blood mononuclear cells. Before DNA extraction, CD4+ and CD8+ T cells were sorted with FACS or magnetic beads. The paper's findings and limits, for the study overall: Between patients and healthy controls, no significant difference in CD8+ Simpson's diversity was found (P=0.060). Roughly 30 CD8+ CDR3 sequences were found to be shared between patients and controls, but these sequences appeared to be highly expressed in patients and within the immunodominant clones of the patients.

V and J lose 5 bases and 7 bases, and a span of 9 bases separates them. The CDR3 measures 12 amino acids from cysteine to phenylalanine. Only CDR3 DNA remains: 36 bases, in frame from the first base. Reading the germline V gene (reference sequence) gives CDR1 SEHNR and CDR2 FQNEAQ. The rearrangement combines TRBV7-9 with TRBJ2-1; TRBD1 is perhaps the D gene, given 6 matching bases. The source is a human donor with aplastic anemia. The sequenced material came from sorted CD4+, CD8+, or CD8+CD57+ T cells (not recorded which) from PBMCs. The CDR3 protein is CASSHRVNEQFF. The DNA sequence follows: TGTGCCAGCAGCCACAGGGTAAATGAGCAGTTCTTC.